A single sample is the source of the 30 T cell receptor beta chains below, sequenced in a study of blood T cell repertoires in COVID-19. Measured with immunoSEQ multiplex PCR; TCRdb has only the in-frame clones, and not every one. The repertoire includes 30,000 to 50,000 clones, roughly 94% of them detected once, and 3.5% to 5% sits in the top ten. Sequences were obtained from peripheral blood. Receptor source: a human donor with active COVID-19. The donor label of this sample is uncertain.

The genes are TRBV7-9 and TRBJ1-2, with TRBD1 matching over 9 bases. Per the germline V gene, CDR1 is SEHNR and CDR2 is FQNEAQ (reference sequence). The CDR3 spans 12 residues. The junction had 2 bases not matched to a gene; V was cut back by 5 bases and J by 7 bases. CDR3 in DNA: TGTGCCAGCAGCCCGGGACAGGGTGGCTACACCTTC. Its protein is CASSPGQGGYTF.

Only one count was recorded for this clone. The chain carries TRBV24-1 and TRBJ1-4; 9 bases are a match to TRBD1. The length of the CDR3 is 17 residues. The trim removed 5 bases at V and 4 bases at J, leaving 10 bases unmatched. Germline V gene lookup returns CDR1 KGHDR and CDR2 SFDVKD. The DNA of the CDR3 is TGTGCCACCAGTGCCTCCGTGGACAGGGGAATTAATGAAAAACTGTTTTTT. It codes for CATSASVDRGINEKLFF.

The V call is TRBV15, the J call TRBJ1-4, with a weak D call TRBD1 (5 bases). CDR1 LNHNV and CDR2 YYDKDF come from the germline V gene (reference sequence). Deletions cut 0 bases from V and 4 bases from J, with 12 bases between. CDR3 length: 16 residues. DNA for the CDR3: TGTGCCACCAGCAGAGATTTCGGGGGTGGTAATGAAAAACTGTTTTTT. It yields the protein CATSRDFGGGNEKLFF.

The gene calls are TRBV20-1 and TRBJ2-1, with TRBD2 matching over 8 bases. The CDR3 sequence is 16 residues long. V was pared by 3 bases and J by 7 bases, with 14 bases of the junction left unmatched. Germline V CDR1 and CDR2: DFQATT, SNEGSKA (reference sequence). CDR3 DNA: TGCAGTGCTAGTCTAACGCGGGGGGTCAATGTGAATGAGCAGTTCTTC. This encodes CSASLTRGVNVNEQFF.

The CDR3 nucleotides read TGTGCCAGCAGGGGGCGCAGAACCTCGGGTCAGCCCCAGCATTTT. Translated: CASRGRRTSGQPQHF. This chain joins TRBV9 and TRBJ1-5; D may be TRBD1 (5 bases). Germline V gene lookup returns CDR1 SGDLS and CDR2 YYNGEE. Trimming removed 5 bases from V and 6 bases from J, with 18 bases in between. The CDR3 contains 15 residues.

The chain is built from TRBV5-1 and TRBJ2-7; tentative D call: TRBD1 (6 bases). V was trimmed by 4 bases and J by 3 bases, leaving 23 bases between them. The CDR3 covers 17 residues. Looked up from germline, CDR1 is SGHRS and CDR2 is YFSETQ. DNA of the CDR3: TGCGCCAGCAGCCTTATATCAGGAGGACAGCCATTCTACGAGCAGTACTTC. Translated, it gives CASSLISGGQPFYEQYF.

The rearrangement uses TRBV6-5 and TRBJ2-5; TRBD1 matches at 9 bases. CDR3 size: 14 residues. Germline CDR1 MNHEY, CDR2 SVGAGI. The ends lost 7 bases at V and 5 bases at J; junction bases unmatched: 8. The CDR3: CASTRDRARETQYF. The DNA for the CDR3 is TGTGCCAGCACGCGGGACAGGGCGAGGGAGACCCAGTACTTC.

The J gene is TRBJ2-5, the V gene TRBV10-3; 7 bases match TRBD1. V lost 5 bases, J lost 5 bases, and 11 bases stayed unmatched. Per germline, CDR1 ENHRY and CDR2 SYGVKD. The CDR3 has 15 amino acids. In nucleotides, the CDR3 is TGTGCCATCAGTTCTAGGACAGGAACCCCCGAGACCCAGTACTTC. Translation: CAISSRTGTPETQYF.

Notes on this clone: One end of the junction varies from germline; a read error may be responsible. The V call is TRBV7-2, the J call TRBJ2-1; 12 bases match TRBD2. Germline V gives CDR1 SGHTA, CDR2 FQGNSA. There are 19 residues in the CDR3. The chain's CDR3 is CASSLVSLLAGGRYSEQFF. The CDR3 coding sequence is TGTGCCAGCAGCTTAGTGTCCCTTCTAGCGGGGGGGCGGTACAGTGAGCAGTTCTTC.

The chain employs TRBV5-1 and TRBJ1-1; tentatively, D is TRBD1 (6 bases). V lost 3 bases and J lost 1, with 13 bases in between. The germline V gene encodes CDR1 SGHRS and CDR2 YFSETQ. The CDR3 loop spans 15 amino acids. Here the CDR3 DNA reads TGCGCCAGCAGCTGGGGGCCTACAGGGAACACTGAAGCTTTCTTT. Its protein product is CASSWGPTGNTEAFF.

The count of this clone is one. The chain employs TRBV27 and TRBJ2-7, with D maybe TRBD1 (6 bases). The CDR3 extends over 13 amino acids. Germline-derived CDR1 and CDR2 are MNHEY and SMNVEV (reference sequence). V was pared by 4 bases and J by 4 bases, with 11 bases between. The CDR3 here is CASSWGQGYEQYF. The CDR3 DNA follows: TGTGCCAGCAGTTGGGGGCAGGGATACGAGCAGTACTTC.

The V gene is TRBV6-4, the J gene TRBJ2-1; the D is unclear. The CDR3 contains 14 residues. Trimming left V 3 bases short and J 8 bases short, with 14 bases between. Germline CDR1 reads MRHNA; CDR2 reads SNTAGT. The CDR3 sequence is CASSEVGEQHEQFF. For the CDR3, the DNA is TGTGCCAGCAGTGAGGTGGGCGAGCAACATGAGCAGTTCTTC.

CDR3 coding DNA: TGTGCCAGCAGCCCGGGACTAGCGGGAGGTACCGGGGAGCTGTTTTTT. It yields the protein CASSPGLAGGTGELFF. The rearrangement links TRBV7-2 to TRBJ2-2, with 15 bases lining up with TRBD2. This CDR3 comprises 16 residues. J lost 5 bases, V lost 5 bases, and 3 bases had no gene match. Germline V gene data show CDR1 as SGHTA and CDR2 as FQGNSA.

The chain is built from TRBV5-6 and TRBJ2-7; D gene uncertain. CDR1 SGHDT and CDR2 YYEEEE come from the germline V gene. The V end lost 0 bases, the J end lost 8 bases, and 12 bases lay between the germline ends. This CDR3 contains 13 residues. The DNA of the CDR3 is TGTGCCAGCAGCTTGGCGGCAGGCAGCCAGCAGTACTTC. Its protein product is CASSLAAGSQQYF.

This chain connects TRBV15 to TRBJ2-2, with TRBD2 identical over 11 bases. The CDR3 consists of 16 residues. Germline CDR1 and CDR2: LNHNV and YYDKDF (reference sequence). V lost 3 bases, J lost 5 bases, and 5 bases stayed unmatched. The CDR3 DNA reads as TGTGCCACCAGCAGCCCTAGCGGGGGGCATACCGGGGAGCTGTTTTTT. Its protein is CATSSPSGGHTGELFF. The full variable domain, with the rest looked up from reference TRBV15 and TRBJ2-2, is DAMVIQNPRYQVTQFGKPVTLSCSQTLNHNVMYWYQQKSSQAPKLLFHYYDKDFNNEADTPDNFQSRRPNTSFCFLDIRSPGLGDTAMYLCATSSPSGGHTGELFFGEGSRLTVL.

V gene TRBV12-5 combines with J gene TRBJ2-2; TRBD1 is a possible D gene (6 bases). CDR1 and CDR2 (germline): LGHNT, FRNRAP. V shed 1 base and J shed 6 bases, with 6 bases lying between them. The CDR3 consists of 13 residues. CDR3 nucleotides: TGTGCTAGTGGTTTGGACAGGGCCGGGGAGCTGTTTTTT. Amino acid sequence: CASGLDRAGELFF. The variable domain in full, completed from reference TRBV12-5 and TRBJ2-2, reads DARVTQTPRHKVTEMGQEVTMRCQPILGHNTVFWYRQTMMQGLELLAYFRNRAPLDDSGMPKDRFSAEMPDATLATLKIQPSEPRDSAVYFCASGLDRAGELFFGEGSRLTVL.

This chain joins TRBV7-9 and TRBJ1-5; 8 nucleotides line up with TRBD1. Germline-derived CDR1 and CDR2 are SEHNR and FQNEAQ (reference sequence). There are 16 residues in the CDR3. The V segment lost 5 bases and the J segment 3 bases; nucleotides outside the gene matches: 9. The CDR3 coding sequence is TGTGCCAGCAGCGCGGACAGGGTGCCTATCAATCAGCCCCAGCATTTT. Encoded protein: CASSADRVPINQPQHF.

This clone appeared once. The chain recombines TRBV11-3 with TRBJ2-7; D call uncertain. Germline CDR1 is SGHNT and CDR2 is YENEEA. This CDR3 is 12 amino acids long. Trimming cost V 5 bases and J 4 bases, with 9 bases left between them. Here the CDR3 reads CASSPTAYEQYF. CDR3 nucleotides: TGTGCCAGCAGCCCCACAGCTTACGAGCAGTACTTC. Full variable domain (remainder filled in from reference TRBV11-3 and TRBJ2-7): EAGVVQSPRYKIIEKKQPVAFWCNPISGHNTLYWYLQNLGQGPELLIRYENEEAVDDSQLPKDRFSAERLKGVDSTLKIQPAELGDSAVYLCASSPTAYEQYFGPGTRLTVT.

The chain has TRBV7-6 and TRBJ1-1; 9 bases align to TRBD1. The CDR3 spans 16 residues. Trimming at V came to 4 bases and at J to 0 bases, leaving 6 bases not matched to a gene. Germline loops: CDR1 SGHVS, CDR2 FNYEAQ. The CDR3 nucleotides are TGTGCCAGCAGCTGGGACAGGGAGGGGATGAACACTGAAGCTTTCTTT. Its protein is CASSWDREGMNTEAFF.

This rearrangement joins TRBV4-2 to TRBJ2-5; 7 nucleotides match TRBD2. This CDR3 is built from 17 residues. The germline CDR1 and CDR2 sequences are LGHNA and YNFKEQ. Trimming took 3 bases from V and 4 from J; bases not matched to a gene: 14. DNA of the CDR3: TGTGCCAGCAGCCATGGAGGACCGGGACTAACGGGAGAGACCCAGTACTTC. Protein sequence: CASSHGGPGLTGETQYF.

The gene calls are TRBV7-9 and TRBJ1-6; 11 bases fit TRBD1. The CDR3 consists of 16 residues. V lost 5 bases to trimming and J lost 6 bases; unmatched junction nucleotides: 6. In germline, CDR1 is SEHNR, CDR2 FQNEAQ (reference sequence). The CDR3 region is CASSDGQGAGNSPLHF. The CDR3 coding sequence is TGTGCCAGCAGCGACGGACAGGGGGCGGGTAATTCACCCCTCCACTTT.

The chain joins TRBV3-1 (or the pseudogene TRBV3-2) to TRBJ2-7, with 7 bases that match TRBD2. Germline CDR1 LGHDT, CDR2 YNNKEL (reference sequence). The CDR3 covers 15 residues. V was clipped by 0 bases and J by 6 bases; unmatched bases: 8. CDR3 sequence (DNA): TGTGCCAGCAGCCAAGAGGGGGGAGGGGCTGGCGAGCAGTACTTC. This translates into CASSQEGGGAGEQYF.

The CDR3 nucleotides are TGTGCCAGCAGCTTGGCATCGGGGGGGGGCACTGAAGCTTTCTTT. It yields the protein CASSLASGGGTEAFF. The chain has TRBV5-4 and TRBJ1-1, with a weak D call TRBD1 (5 bases). The V and J ends lost 0 bases and 4 bases respectively, with 13 bases between them. The germline V gene has CDR1 SGHNT and CDR2 YYREEE (reference sequence). The CDR3 extends over 15 amino acids.

V is TRBV6-2 or TRBV6-3 and J is TRBJ2-1; 11 nucleotides align to TRBD2. The CDR3 extends over 16 amino acids. Trimming removed 4 bases from V and 7 bases from J; junction bases left unmatched: 9. Per germline, CDR1 MNHEY and CDR2 SVGEGT. CDR3 DNA: TGTGCCAGCAGTTCCCGACTAGCGGGAAGCGGAAATGAGCAGTTCTTC. Protein sequence: CASSSRLAGSGNEQFF.

The chain has TRBV19 and TRBJ2-5, with 7 bases lining up with TRBD1. The CDR3 is 15 amino acids. The trim removed 8 bases at V and 2 bases at J, leaving 11 bases unmatched. Germline V lookup: CDR1 LNHDA, CDR2 SQIVND (reference sequence). The CDR3 DNA reads TGTGCCAGTCATCCAAACCCGGGACAGCAAGAGACCCAGTACTTC. This translates into CASHPNPGQQETQYF.

V and J are TRBV3-1 (or the pseudogene TRBV3-2) and TRBJ1-2; 10 bases agree with TRBD1. The CDR3 covers 17 residues. Looked up from germline, CDR1 is LGHDT and CDR2 is YNNKEL (reference sequence). Germline trimming cut 1 base from V and 0 bases from J; bases unmatched to any gene: 5. The CDR3 DNA is TGTGCCAGCAGCCAAGGGACAGGGGGAACAACTAACTATGGCTACACCTTC. It translates to CASSQGTGGTTNYGYTF.

The chain is built from TRBV27 and TRBJ2-7; TRBD1 matches 8 bases. This CDR3 comprises 15 residues. CDR1 is MNHEY and CDR2 is SMNVEV in the germline V gene (reference sequence). The junction had 9 bases not matched to a gene; V was cut back by 6 bases and J by 2 bases. The CDR3 DNA follows: TGTGCCAGCAGCCCCACAGGGGGGACGGCCTACGAGCAGTACTTC. The encoded protein is CASSPTGGTAYEQYF.

This chain links TRBV5-1 with TRBJ2-7; TRBD1 might be the D (6 bases). CDR3 length: 13 residues. Germline V gene lookup returns CDR1 SGHRS and CDR2 YFSETQ. The V end lost 5 bases, the J end lost 5 bases, and 14 bases lay between the germline ends. The CDR3 DNA reads TGCGCCAGCAGGAGAACAGGGTTCAACGAGCAGTACTTC. The encoded protein is CASRRTGFNEQYF.

The V and J genes are TRBV19 and TRBJ2-2, with 8 nucleotides matching TRBD1. This CDR3 region has 13 residues. Germline values: CDR1 LNHDA, CDR2 SQIVND (reference sequence). With V trimmed by 6 bases and J by 6 bases, 3 bases remained unmatched. CDR3 amino acids: CASRMTGAGELFF. CDR3 bases: TGTGCCAGTAGAATGACAGGGGCCGGGGAGCTGTTTTTT.

The chain links TRBV5-6 to TRBJ1-2; 8 bases align to TRBD1. CDR3 length: 15 residues. Germline V gene lookup returns CDR1 SGHDT and CDR2 YYEEEE. J gave up 8 bases and V 3 bases, and 12 bases lay outside the gene matches. The CDR3 coding sequence is TGTGCCAGCAGCTCCCTGGACAGGGTAACAGGCGGCTACACCTTC. Translated: CASSSLDRVTGGYTF.